This T cell receptor beta chain was retrieved from a study of T-cell reconstitution after alpha-beta-depleted transplantation in children. Germline-derived CDR1 and CDR2 are DFQATT and SNEGSKA (reference sequence). There are 14 residues in the CDR3. Construction of the TCRbeta library involved unique molecular identifiers. TCRdb independently ran MiXCR on the PCR reads; one entry per CDR3 protein. The sample lists hundreds of thousands of distinct CDR3 sequences, 10% to 15% occurring once. Study outcomes and limitations: Reportedly, only several hundred clones from non-depleted graft cells drove alpha-beta T-cell counts at about two months. At the one-year point after transplant, T-cell counts and TCRbeta diversity were found to come mostly from T cells that had been newly produced.

On this clonotype itself: Its antigen is unidentified. At one boundary the junction diverges from the germline segment, which might be a read error.

The genes are TRBV20-1 and TRBJ1-5; 9 bases match TRBD1. The sample was PBMCs, taken before TCRalphabeta/CD19-depleted stem cell transplant. This TCR was sampled from a girl aged 2 to 9 with congenital amegakaryocytic thrombocytopenia, due to receive a stem cell transplant. This CDR3 reads CSARDRQGGRPQHF. The CDR3 DNA reads as TGCAGTGCAAGAGATAGACAGGGGGGAAGGCCCCAGCATTTT.